The rows below give T cell receptor beta chains drawn from one sample of a study of CD8+ T cells in alopecia areata. TCRdb's table, derived via immunoSEQ multiplex PCR, lists solely in-frame clones and lacks some. The sample lists roughly 250,000 clones; 67% were seen once. The material was CD4+ T cells sorted from blood, obtained at week 0. The receptors here all came from a human donor with alopecia areata. Both conserved end residues are part of each CDR3.

J | V | CDR3
TRBJ1-2 | TRBV30 | CAWIIDRAHGYTF
TRBJ2-7 | TRBV27 | CASSLRGIADILYEQYF
TRBJ1-2 | TRBV4-1 | CASSRPGQAGSGYTF
TRBJ2-3 | TRBV29-1 | CSVRTSTDTQYF
TRBJ2-7 | TRBV29-1 | CSALQGYEQYF
TRBJ2-7 | TRBV7-9 | CASSPSGWSEQYF
TRBJ1-5 | TRBV7-9 | CASSYDWNQPQHF
TRBJ1-2 | TRBV29-1 | CSVSRQGVNGYTF
TRBJ1-2 | TRBV29-1 | CSAGQESYGYTF
TRBJ2-5 | TRBV7-2 | CASSLDRAIQETQYF
TRBJ1-1 | TRBV5-6 | CASSIPPDKSAFF